These 8 T cell receptor beta chains were all obtained from the same sample, sequenced in a study of cytotoxic CD8 clonotypes in ibrutinib-treated CLL. Repertoires were generated with immunoSEQ multiplex PCR, while TCRdb's copy carries only in-frame clones and drops some. The table shows approximately 160,000 clones, with 70% to 90% occurring only once. Specimen: PBMCs, collected at disease progression, from a patient treated with ibrutinib. The receptor source for this set is a human donor with chronic lymphocytic leukemia.

V and J are TRBV12-5 and TRBJ2-7; TRBD1 is a possible D gene (5 bases). CDR1 is LGHNT and CDR2 is FRNRAP in the germline V gene. The CDR3 runs 17 residues. With 0 bases removed from V and 3 bases from J, the gap between germline ends came to 18 bases. CDR3 loop: CASGLVTVNLEYYEQYF. Written as DNA, the CDR3 is TGTGCTAGTGGTTTGGTGACAGTCAACCTCGAATACTACGAGCAGTACTTC.

This clone is a singleton in its sample. The chain combines TRBV14 with TRBJ1-2; D call uncertain. CDR1 SGHDN and CDR2 FVKESK come from the germline V gene. The CDR3 consists of 16 residues. V was clipped by 2 bases and J by 6 bases, with 19 bases between them. Here the CDR3 reads CASSQIGGPVKDGYTF. In nucleotides, the CDR3 is TGTGCCAGCAGCCAAATTGGAGGGCCCGTGAAGGATGGCTACACCTTC.

This clone was observed a few times. The chain employs TRBV28 and TRBJ2-2; TRBD1 matches at 7 bases. The trim removed 6 bases at V and 6 bases at J, leaving 13 bases unmatched. CDR1 MDHEN and CDR2 SYDVKM come from the germline V gene. The CDR3 has 16 residues. In DNA, the CDR3 is TGTGCCAGCAGCATAACAGGGGTGGGGTTCGCCGGGGAGCTGTTTTTT. Protein: CASSITGVGFAGELFF.

The J gene is TRBJ1-1, the V gene TRBV13; D ambiguous. Germline V gene sequence: CDR1 PRHDT, CDR2 FYEKMQ (reference sequence). V was shortened by 5 bases and J by 6 bases, with 13 bases between the two germline ends. This CDR3 is built from 13 residues. The CDR3 DNA reads as TGTGCCAGCAGCCCTACCTGGCCGGCTGAAGCTTTCTTT. Encoded protein: CASSPTWPAEAFF.

This chain uses TRBV28 with TRBJ1-2, with D perhaps matching TRBD1 (6 bases). Trimming stripped 8 bases from V and 3 bases from J, with 25 bases between. The CDR3 spans 17 residues. Germline-derived CDR1 and CDR2 are MDHEN and SYDVKM. CDR3 bases: TGTGCCAGCGGGGGCGGGGGCAGTGCGGTATACGACTATGGCTACACCTTC. This codes for CASGGGGSAVYDYGYTF.

To note about this clone: This sample also contains other DNA sequences that code for the same CDR3. This chain connects TRBV19 to TRBJ1-5, with 8 bases aligning to TRBD1. In germline, CDR1 is LNHDA, CDR2 SQIVND (reference sequence). J lost 2 bases, V lost 4 bases, and 1 base had no gene match. This CDR3 spans 14 amino acids. CDR3 nucleotides: TGTGCCAGTAGTACGACAGGGGGCAATCAGCCCCAGCATTTT. Protein: CASSTTGGNQPQHF.

In this sample, this clone turned up once. The rearrangement links TRBV5-1 to TRBJ2-2, with a weak D call TRBD2 (7 bases). Germline V CDR1 and CDR2: SGHRS, YFSETQ. Trimming left V 8 bases short and J 2 bases short, with 19 bases between. This CDR3 has 16 residues. The CDR3 is CASREAGATNTGELFF. The CDR3 DNA follows: TGCGCCAGTAGGGAGGCGGGGGCGACCAACACCGGGGAGCTGTTTTTT. Together with reference TRBV5-1 and TRBJ2-2, the CDR3 gives the full variable domain: KAGVTQTPRYLIKTRGQQVTLSCSPISGHRSVSWYQQTPGQGLQFLFEYFSETQRNKGNFPGRFSGRQFSNSRSEMNVSTLELGDSALYLCASREAGATNTGELFFGEGSRLTVL.

The J gene is TRBJ2-7, the V gene TRBV6-1; 10 bases match TRBD1. The J segment lost 2 bases and the V segment lost 6 bases, leaving 7 bases of the junction unmatched. The CDR3 totals 15 residues. The germline CDR1 and CDR2 sequences are MNHNS and SASEGT. CDR3 amino acids: CASRAMTGGTYEQYF. CDR3 DNA: TGTGCCAGCAGGGCGATGACAGGGGGCACCTACGAGCAGTACTTC.